Listed here are 4 T cell receptor beta chains from one sample, sequenced in a study of blood T cell repertoires in COVID-19. The repertoire was sequenced with immunoSEQ multiplex PCR; TCRdb's copy has only in-frame clones and lacks some. The sample yields fewer than 250,000 clones, approximately 86% seen once. The specimen was peripheral blood. These receptors came from an older woman who had recovered from COVID-19.

The rearrangement links TRBV19 to TRBJ2-3; possibly TRBD2 for D (5 bases). CDR3 length equals 13 residues. With 3 bases removed from V and 6 bases from J, the gap between germline ends came to 10 bases. Looked up from germline, CDR1 is LNHDA and CDR2 is SQIVND (reference sequence). The CDR3 protein is CASSIGGRDTQYF. In DNA, the CDR3 is TGTGCCAGTAGTATTGGAGGACGGGATACGCAGTATTTT.

This chain connects TRBV6-5 to TRBJ1-2; 9 bases are a match to TRBD1. The CDR3 is 15 residues long. From germline, CDR1 is MNHEY and CDR2 SVGAGI. After removal of 1 base from V and 4 bases from J, the junction contained 4 bases not matched to a gene. The CDR3 DNA reads TGTGCCAGCAGTTACTTCAGGACAGGGGCCTATGGCTACACCTTC. It yields the protein CASSYFRTGAYGYTF.

The gene calls are TRBV28 and TRBJ1-1; 7 nucleotides align to TRBD1. The V and J ends lost 4 bases and 1 base, in that order; junction bases with no gene match: 3. CDR1 and CDR2 from the germline V gene are MDHEN and SYDVKM. The CDR3 is made up of 14 amino acids. In nucleotides, the CDR3 is TGTGCCAGCAGTTCAACAGGGGCGAACACTGAAGCTTTCTTT. It is translated as CASSSTGANTEAFF.

V and J are TRBV3-1 (or the pseudogene TRBV3-2) and TRBJ1-4; the D gene is possibly TRBD1 (5 bases). V was shortened by 3 bases and J by 7 bases, with 12 bases between the two germline ends. The CDR3 runs to 14 residues. The germline gives CDR1 LGHDT, CDR2 YNNKEL (reference sequence). CDR3 sequence: CASSQRGGGEKLFF. CDR3 nucleotide sequence: TGTGCCAGCAGCCAGCGCGGGGGGGGTGAAAAACTGTTTTTT.